Shown below are 5 T cell receptor beta chains from a single sample sequenced in a study of CD4 T cells in relation to SARS-CoV-2 and coronaviruses. The unexposed donors gave CD4+ T cells in about 2010-2019, prior to COVID-19. The cells were cultured for about ten days before CD4+ T cells were isolated. Repertoires were generated with immunoSEQ multiplex PCR, while TCRdb's copy carries only in-frame clones and drops some. The sample has nearly 25,000 clones, more than 60% seen once. No antigen has been identified for these receptors. Specimen: CD4+ T cells from PBMCs, cultured in vitro. The receptor set was obtained from a human donor in good health.

The V and J genes are TRBV24-1 and TRBJ2-5; 7 bases match TRBD1. Looked up from germline, CDR1 is KGHDR and CDR2 is SFDVKD. Trimming cost V 4 bases and J 4 bases; bases outside gene matches: 8. CDR3 size: 15 residues. CDR3 residues: CATSEPTGSGETQYF. CDR3 DNA: TGTGCCACCAGTGAACCGACAGGGTCCGGAGAGACCCAGTACTTC.

The chain recombines TRBV11-3 with TRBJ2-1; no definite D call. The V end lost 1 base, the J end lost 6 bases, and 7 bases lay between the germline ends. The germline gives CDR1 SGHNT, CDR2 YENEEA. This CDR3 spans 13 amino acids. The CDR3 here is CASSLAEANEQFF. The CDR3 region has the DNA TGTGCCAGCAGCTTAGCAGAGGCCAATGAGCAGTTCTTC.

The rearrangement joins TRBV27 to TRBJ2-1; 8 bases align to TRBD2. V was pared by 4 bases and J by 5 bases, with 10 bases of the junction left unmatched. Germline CDR1 is MNHEY and CDR2 is SMNVEV (reference sequence). This CDR3 contains 16 residues. The CDR3 reads CASSSRTSWPNNEQFF. CDR3 nucleotides: TGTGCCAGCAGTTCTCGGACTAGCTGGCCTAACAATGAGCAGTTCTTC.

CDR3 nucleotides: TGTGCCAGCAGCGTAGGGGTACGGGGGAACACTGAAGCTTTCTTT. It is translated as CASSVGVRGNTEAFF. The chain couples TRBV9 to TRBJ1-1; D is unclear. With 0 bases removed from V and 1 base from J, the gap between germline ends came to 10 bases. The CDR3 extends over 15 amino acids. Per the germline V gene, CDR1 is SGDLS and CDR2 is YYNGEE.

This chain links TRBV12-5 with TRBJ2-7; possibly TRBD1 or TRBD2 for D (6 bases each). Trimming pared 2 bases from V and 6 bases from J, leaving 14 bases between. This CDR3 comprises 14 residues. Looked up from germline, CDR1 is LGHNT and CDR2 is FRNRAP. CDR3 residues: CASGLTGRYGEQYF. The CDR3 nucleotides read TGTGCTAGTGGTTTGACAGGGAGGTACGGCGAGCAGTACTTC.